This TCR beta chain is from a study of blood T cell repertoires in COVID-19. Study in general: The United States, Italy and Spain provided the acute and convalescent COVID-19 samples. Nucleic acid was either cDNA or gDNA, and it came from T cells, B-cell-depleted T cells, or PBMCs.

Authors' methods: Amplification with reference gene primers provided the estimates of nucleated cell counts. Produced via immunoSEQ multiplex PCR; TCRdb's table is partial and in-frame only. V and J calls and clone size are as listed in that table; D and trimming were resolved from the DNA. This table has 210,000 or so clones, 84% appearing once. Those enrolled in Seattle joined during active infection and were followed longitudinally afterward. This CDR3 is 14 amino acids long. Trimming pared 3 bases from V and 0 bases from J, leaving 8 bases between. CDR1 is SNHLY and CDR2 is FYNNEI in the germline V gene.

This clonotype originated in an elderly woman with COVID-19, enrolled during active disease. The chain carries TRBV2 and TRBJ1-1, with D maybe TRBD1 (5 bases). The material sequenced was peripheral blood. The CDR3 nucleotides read TGTGCCAGCAGTGAGGGGGGAGTGAACACTGAAGCTTTCTTT. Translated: CASSEGGVNTEAFF.